Listed below are T cell receptor beta chains from one sample, sequenced in a study of cytomegalovirus exposure and HLA in healthy donors. TCRdb's table, derived via immunoSEQ multiplex PCR, lists solely in-frame clones and lacks some. The top ten clones hold about 9.3% of a sample with 150,000 to 200,000 clones, approximately 83% of them seen once. The source material was PBMCs. The receptors were gathered from a man younger than 30 in good health and CMV-seropositive. CDR3s include the opening cysteine and the closing phenylalanine or tryptophan. The D gene is left open where the match is weak. Clone size is shown for a subset of rows, as once, few, many or a class of expanded clone.

j_call v_call d_call clone_size cdr3_nt cdr3_aa
TRBJ2-1 TRBV7-6 TRBD1 - TGTGCCAGCAGCTTAGGTATGGGACAGGTGAAGGTATACAATGAGCAGTTCTTC CASSLGMGQVKVYNEQFF
TRBJ1-5 TRBV5-1 - once TGCGCCAGCAGCTTGGGGGGCTTTTGGGTATTTGATAGCAATCAGCCCCAGCATTTT CASSLGGFWVFDSNQPQHF
TRBJ2-2 TRBV6-1 - - TGTGCCAGCAGTGACCCTTTAATGAACACCGGGGAGCTGTTTTTT CASSDPLMNTGELFF
TRBJ1-4 TRBV19 - - TGTGCCAGTACCATCTGGGAGGGTGGTGTAAAACTGTTTTTT CASTIWEGGVKLFF
TRBJ2-3 TRBV11-2 - - TGTGCCAGCAGCTTAGCCCTATTCCCAGATACGCAGTATTTT CASSLALFPDTQYF
TRBJ2-1 TRBV27 - once TGTGCCACCCAGTTAAGCTCCTACAATGAGCAGTTCTTC CATQLSSYNEQFF
TRBJ1-2 TRBV7-8 TRBD1 - TGTGCCAGCAGCGAACAGGCCCTACAGGGGTCTCCTACATATGGCTACACCTTC CASSEQALQGSPTYGYTF
TRBJ1-6 TRBV7-6 TRBD1 - TGTGCCAGCAGCCCTTCGACAGGGCTGGCGTCCCTCCACTTT CASSPSTGLASLHF
TRBJ2-3 TRBV7-3 TRBD2 - TGTGCCAGCAGCTTAGGTCAGCGGGGGGGCACAGATACGCAGTATTTT CASSLGQRGGTDTQYF
TRBJ1-2 TRBV6-5 TRBD1 - TGTGCCAGCAGAAGACAGGGGAACTATGGCTACACCTTC CASRRQGNYGYTF
TRBJ2-1 TRBV7-9 - - TGTGCCAGCAGCTTCGCTCCAGGCAATGAGCAGTTCTTC CASSFAPGNEQFF
TRBJ2-1 TRBV6-5 - - TGTGCCAGCAGTCGATTAGGGGGCTACAATGAGCAGTTCTTC CASSRLGGYNEQFF
TRBJ1-2 TRBV6-5 - - TGTGCCAGCAGTTACCTCTCAGGGTTTGGCTACACCTTC CASSYLSGFGYTF
TRBJ1-5 TRBV10-1 - few TGCGCCAGCAGTGAAGTCAGAAATCAGCCCCAGCATTTT CASSEVRNQPQHF
TRBJ2-3 TRBV5-1 TRBD1 - TGCGCCAGCAGCAAGCTGCCACGACAGGGGGACGCAGATACGCAGTATTTT CASSKLPRQGDADTQYF
TRBJ2-3 TRBV7-2 - - TGTGCCAGCAGCCCAGACTCATATACGCAGTATTTT CASSPDSYTQYF
TRBJ2-5 TRBV4-1 - - TGCGCCAGCAGCCAAGATCCGGCGGGCGCACAGCAAGAGACCCAGTACTTC CASSQDPAGAQQETQYF
TRBJ2-7 TRBV6-1 - - TGTGCCAGCAGTGAAGGGCCCCGAGGAAGTGGGGGGGCCCCCTACGAGCAGTACTTC CASSEGPRGSGGAPYEQYF
TRBJ2-1 TRBV7-9 - - TGTGCCAGCAGCTTTAATTCGGTTGAGCAGTTCTTC CASSFNSVEQFF
TRBJ1-2 TRBV9 TRBD1 - TGTGCCAGCAGCGTAGGGGGACAGTCAGACTATGGCTACACCTTC CASSVGGQSDYGYTF
TRBJ2-2 TRBV2 TRBD1 - TGTGCCAGAACGGACAGGCCTTCATCCACCGGGGAGCTGTTTTTT CARTDRPSSTGELFF
TRBJ2-1 TRBV27 - - TGTGCCAGCAGTTTAACTACCCTGGGTATCGGTGAGCAGTTCTTC CASSLTTLGIGEQFF
TRBJ2-2 TRBV7-2 TRBD2 - TGTGCCAGCAGCCCCGGCAGACTAGCGGTTGCACGCGGGGAGCTGTTTTTT CASSPGRLAVARGELFF
TRBJ2-7 TRBV10-3 - once TGTGCCATCAGGCCAGGGAATATGAACGAGCAGTACTTC CAIRPGNMNEQYF
TRBJ2-2 TRBV7-6 - - TGTGCCAGCAGCTTAGCGCTAACAGCGAACACCGGGGAGCTGTTTTTT CASSLALTANTGELFF
TRBJ2-3 TRBV7-6 TRBD2 - TGTGCCAGCAGCTTAGCGCTCGCGACTAGCGGGGCCCCACCCCAGAGCACAGATACGCAGTATTTT CASSLALATSGAPPQSTDTQYF
TRBJ1-6 TRBV15 - - TGTGCCACCAGCGAGGCGGGCGTGGGTAATTCACCCCTCCACTTT CATSEAGVGNSPLHF
TRBJ2-3 TRBV7-2 TRBD2 - TGTGCCAGCAGCCCTGAGGCGGGGGGGCTGTCCACAGATACGCAGTATTTT CASSPEAGGLSTDTQYF
TRBJ2-5 TRBV28 TRBD1 - TGTGCCAGCAGTTCCCCATTCCTGACAGGGGGGAAAGAGACCCAGTACTTC CASSSPFLTGGKETQYF
TRBJ2-2 TRBV9 TRBD2 - TGTGCCAACCCGGGACTAGCGGGGGGAGTGAACACCGGGGAGCTGTTTTTT CANPGLAGGVNTGELFF
TRBJ2-5 TRBV5-1 TRBD2 - TGCGCCAGCAGCTTAGCGGGGTTCCAAGAGACCCAGTACTTC CASSLAGFQETQYF
TRBJ2-7 TRBV5-1 TRBD2 - TGCGCCAGCACCGACCCGAACCGAGCGGGGGGCCTGCAGTACTTC CASTDPNRAGGLQYF
TRBJ2-7 TRBV7-6 - - TGTGCCAGCAGCTTCAATGTAGGGGGTCCCGGCTACGAGCAGTACTTC CASSFNVGGPGYEQYF
TRBJ2-5 TRBV10-3 - - TGTGCCATCAGTGGTAAGGGGCGGAGGGACCTAGGAGAGACCCAGTACTTC CAISGKGRRDLGETQYF
TRBJ1-4 TRBV10-3 TRBD1 - TGTGCCATCAGAAGGGACAGAACTAATGAAAAACTGTTTTTT CAIRRDRTNEKLFF
TRBJ2-7 TRBV23-1 TRBD1 - TGCGCCAGCATTCTTCCCCGGGACAGTACCTACGAGCAGTACTTC CASILPRDSTYEQYF
TRBJ1-1 TRBV12-5 - - TGTGCTAGTGGTTTGTCACAAGGACAGCTACCTGAAGCTTTCTTT CASGLSQGQLPEAFF
TRBJ1-1 TRBV4-1 TRBD1 - TGCGCCAGCAGCCATCATACGGGACAGGGTTTCACTGAAGCTTTCTTT CASSHHTGQGFTEAFF
TRBJ2-7 TRBV6-5 - - TGTGCCAGCAGTTACCCCATCGGCGAGCAGTACTTC CASSYPIGEQYF
TRBJ1-6 TRBV9 - - TGTGCCAGCAGCGTGACGGGGAACAATAATTCACCCCTCCACTTT CASSVTGNNNSPLHF
TRBJ2-1 TRBV19 - - TGTGCCAGTAGTATAGACGACAGAGATGAGCAGTTCTTC CASSIDDRDEQFF
TRBJ1-2 TRBV25-1 - - TGTGCCAGCAGGGAGAACTATGGCTACACCTTC CASRENYGYTF
TRBJ2-5 TRBV27 - - TGTGCCAGCAGGGACCACCCGGACAGACAAGAGACCCAGTACTTC CASRDHPDRQETQYF